This record covers a single TCR beta chain. Its target is not known. The data belong to a study of T cell repertoires in cytomegalovirus infection. Study context: Signatures in public TCR beta sequences pointed to both CMV infection and matching HLA type. Study-wide points: HLA-C-restricted TCR beta clonotypes specific for CMV led the ex vivo response. Carriage of CMV together with the relevant HLA was identifiable through cumulative public TCR beta family frequency.

Germline lookup yields CDR1 MNHNS and CDR2 SASEGT. V dropped 0 bases and J dropped 4; count of bases not matched to a gene: 4. The CDR3 loop spans 17 amino acids. A single record per CDR3 protein comes from TCRdb applying MiXCR to the reads. In the table there are more than 650,000 distinct CDR3 sequences, less than 40% of which are singletons. The origin of this receptor is a human donor in good health (CMV status not recorded). Some clones in this sample may be carry-over from other donors' samples. The genes are TRBV6-1 and TRBJ2-1, with 12 nucleotides matching TRBD2. What was sequenced was PBMCs. The CDR3 protein is CASSEARGLAGYNEQFF. CDR3 sequence (DNA): TGTGCCAGCAGTGAAGCGCGTGGACTAGCGGGGTACAATGAGCAGTTCTTC.